What follows are 28 T cell receptor beta chains derived from one specimen sequenced in a study of graft-versus-host responses after intestinal transplantation. The assay was immunoSEQ multiplex PCR, and TCRdb's table has in-frame clones only and misses some. The data show roughly 98,000 clones, 90% to 95% seen once. For these receptors, no antigen is known. Sequences were derived from unstimulated CD8+ T cells sorted from spleen or lymph node cells, sampled before transplant. Receptors originate from a human donor who was the organ donor for an intestinal transplant.

This clone was counted a single time. The V call is TRBV14, the J call TRBJ1-5; 7 positions match TRBD1. Germline assignment: CDR1 SGHDN and CDR2 FVKESK. The CDR3 spans 14 residues. The ends lost 4 bases at V and 4 bases at J; junction bases unmatched: 4. The CDR3 coding sequence is TGTGCCAGCAGCCGACAGGGCCTTAATCAGCCCCAGCATTTT. Its protein is CASSRQGLNQPQHF. Combining the CDR3 with reference TRBV14 and TRBJ1-5 gives the whole variable domain EAGVTQFPSHSVIEKGQTVTLRCDPISGHDNLYWYRRVMGKEIKFLLHFVKESKQDESGMPNNRFLAERTGGTYSTLKVQPAELEDSGVYFCASSRQGLNQPQHFGDGTRLSIL.

The V and J genes are TRBV6-1 and TRBJ2-7; a possible D gene is TRBD2 (6 bases). CDR3 length: 15 amino acids. The germline gives CDR1 MNHNS, CDR2 SASEGT. Trimming removed 6 bases at V and 2 bases at J, with 17 bases between. The CDR3 here is CASSAEGWGTYEQYF. Written as DNA, the CDR3 is TGTGCCAGCAGCGCGGAGGGTTGGGGAACCTACGAGCAGTACTTC.

This clone was observed once. The rearrangement joins TRBV7-9 to TRBJ2-2, with unresolved D. The CDR3 extends over 12 amino acids. Germline V gene lookup returns CDR1 SEHNR and CDR2 FQNEAQ (reference sequence). With 7 bases removed from V and 8 bases from J, the gap between germline ends came to 11 bases. The CDR3 DNA sequence: TGTGCCAGCACACTAATACCGGGGGAGCTGTTTTTT. This encodes CASTLIPGELFF.

This chain links TRBV9 with TRBJ2-3; a weak D match, TRBD2 (5 bases). Trimming pared 2 bases from V and 2 bases from J, leaving 12 bases between. The CDR3 contains 15 residues. CDR1 SGDLS and CDR2 YYNGEE come from the germline V gene. DNA for the CDR3: TGTGCCAGCAGCGTTGGCGGAGACTACACAGATACGCAGTATTTT. It specifies CASSVGGDYTDTQYF.

The chain has TRBV7-9 and TRBJ1-1; a possible D gene is TRBD1 (6 bases). Trimming removed 5 bases at V and 5 bases at J, with 15 bases between. The CDR3 contains 14 residues. Germline lookup yields CDR1 SEHNR and CDR2 FQNEAQ (reference sequence). This chain's CDR3 is CASSPGGARTEAFF. In DNA form, the CDR3 reads TGTGCCAGCAGCCCGGGGGGGGCGAGGACTGAAGCTTTCTTT.

V gene TRBV4-3 combines with J gene TRBJ1-1; a possible D gene is TRBD1 (6 bases). Germline V CDR1 and CDR2: LGHNA, YSLEER. The ends were cut back, 2 bases at V and 4 bases at J, with 11 bases in the middle. The length of the CDR3 is 14 residues. CDR3: CASSQTGRGTEAFF. CDR3 DNA sequence: TGCGCCAGCAGCCAAACAGGGCGTGGCACTGAAGCTTTCTTT.

This chain uses TRBV21-1 with TRBJ2-5; TRBD2 is taken as the D call from the table, unchecked against the DNA. TRBV21-1 constitutes a pseudogene. This CDR3 is built from 16 residues. The CDR3 DNA reads TGTGCCAGCAGCAACAGCGGGAGGAGAAATGGAGAGACCCAGTACTTC. Residues: CASSNSGRRNGETQYF.

The chain employs TRBV19 and TRBJ2-5, with 7 bases matching TRBD2. The better agreement between TRBJ2-7 and the DNA end casts doubt on the J call. The CDR3 is 14 amino acids. Germline V gene data show CDR1 as LNHDA and CDR2 as SQIVND (reference sequence). The CDR3, as DNA: TGTGCCAGTAGTAGTGGACTAGGATTCAACGAGCAGTACTTC. This gives the protein CASSSGLGFNEQYF.

The V gene is TRBV9, the J gene TRBJ1-1, with 8 bases identical to TRBD1. The CDR3 loop spans 15 amino acids. V lost 3 bases, J lost 1 base, and 5 bases stayed unmatched. Germline assignment: CDR1 SGDLS and CDR2 YYNGEE. CDR3 sequence reads: CASSGDRGPNTEAFF. For the CDR3, the DNA is TGTGCCAGCAGCGGCGACAGGGGCCCGAACACTGAAGCTTTCTTT.

In its sample, this clone was seen once. The chain is built from TRBV4-1 and TRBJ1-2; possibly TRBD1 for D (6 bases). The V end lost 2 bases, the J end lost 0 bases, and 25 bases lay between the germline ends. The CDR3 has 20 amino acids. Germline V lookup: CDR1 MGHRA, CDR2 YSYEKL. The CDR3 loop is CASSQPYGTLRPRTNYGYTF. CDR3 bases: TGCGCCAGCAGCCAACCTTATGGGACACTAAGACCCCGAACTAACTATGGCTACACCTTC.

The chain carries TRBV7-9 and TRBJ2-7; TRBD1 matches 7 bases. Germline CDR1 and CDR2: SEHNR and FQNEAQ (reference sequence). V dropped 4 bases and J dropped 7; count of bases not matched to a gene: 16. The CDR3 sequence is 16 residues long. For the CDR3, the DNA is TGTGCCAGCAGCTCAGGGGGTGGCAGGGGGTCCCGGGAGCAGTACTTC. Amino acid sequence: CASSSGGGRGSREQYF.

V usage is TRBV6-1 and J usage is TRBJ2-5; a possible D gene is TRBD2 (6 bases). Per the germline V gene, CDR1 is MNHNS and CDR2 is SASEGT. This CDR3 is built from 15 residues. V was cut by 1 base and J by 5 bases, with 14 bases left in between. The CDR3 DNA follows: TGTGCCAGCAGTGAAGTCGAAGGAGGGGAGGAGACCCAGTACTTC. This sequence encodes CASSEVEGGEETQYF.

This sequence joins TRBV6-5 and TRBJ2-1; 8 positions match TRBD1. With 6 bases clipped from V and 9 bases from J, the junction kept 4 bases outside the gene matches. Germline values: CDR1 MNHEY, CDR2 SVGAGI. The CDR3 sequence is 12 residues long. Written as DNA, the CDR3 is TGTGCCAGCAGCCAGGGGGCCGGTGAGCAGTTCTTC. It translates to CASSQGAGEQFF.

The chain employs TRBV5-1 and TRBJ1-1; weak D call: TRBD1 (5 bases). CDR1 SGHRS and CDR2 YFSETQ come from the germline V gene. Trimming pared 4 bases from V and 2 bases from J, leaving 12 bases between. The CDR3 length is 14 residues. CDR3 bases: TGCGCCAGCAGCCCCCCGGGGGGAAACACTGAAGCTTTCTTT. Its protein product is CASSPPGGNTEAFF.

The chain links TRBV6-4 to TRBJ1-6; no reliable D call. This CDR3 contains 15 residues. Germline lookup yields CDR1 MRHNA and CDR2 SNTAGT. V lost 5 bases to trimming and J lost 8 bases, with 16 bases between them. Here the CDR3 DNA reads TGTGCCAGCAGTAACTACGTACCCTACCATTCACCCCTCCACTTT. Protein: CASSNYVPYHSPLHF.

In DNA, the CDR3 is TGTGCCAGCAGCGAAGGGGGAGGGACCTCCTACGAGCAGTACTTC. Its translation: CASSEGGGTSYEQYF. This chain uses TRBV9 with TRBJ2-7, with D maybe TRBD2 (7 bases). The CDR3 contains 15 residues. Germline V gives CDR1 SGDLS, CDR2 YYNGEE. Trimming pared 3 bases from V and 0 bases from J, leaving 13 bases between.

This clone was seen only a few times. The chain links TRBV30 to TRBJ1-2; D remains ambiguous. The CDR3 sequence is 14 residues long. V lost 3 bases and J lost 1, with 12 bases in between. Germline assignment: CDR1 GTSNPN and CDR2 SVGIG (reference sequence). CDR3 sequence (DNA): TGTGCCTGGAGGGAGGTTGGGGATAACTATGGCTACACCTTC. Translating it yields CAWREVGDNYGYTF. The variable domain in full, with the rest retrieved from reference TRBV30 and TRBJ1-2, is SQTIHQWPATLVQPVGSPLSLECTVEGTSNPNLYWYRQAAGRGLQLLFYSVGIGQISSEVPQNLSASRPQDRQFILSSKKLLLSDSGFYLCAWREVGDNYGYTFGSGTRLTVV.

The J gene is TRBJ1-4, the V gene TRBV7-6; TRBD1 is a possible D gene (5 bases). CDR1 and CDR2 from the germline V gene are SGHVS and FNYEAQ. V lost 8 bases and J 0 bases, leaving 7 bases between the germline ends. The CDR3 is 13 residues long. DNA for the CDR3: TGTGCCAGCGGGGCTACAACTAATGAAAAACTGTTTTTT. Translating gives CASGATTNEKLFF.

The rearrangement links TRBV19 to TRBJ1-2, with D unresolved. The CDR3 runs to 14 residues. CDR1 LNHDA and CDR2 SQIVND come from the germline V gene (reference sequence). V was pared by 5 bases and J by 8 bases, with 18 bases between. The CDR3 loop is CASSETAAALGYTF. DNA for the CDR3: TGTGCCAGTAGTGAAACCGCGGCCGCCCTCGGCTACACCTTC.

The V gene is TRBV14, the J gene TRBJ2-4; TRBD2 might be the D (5 bases). The CDR3 contains 19 residues. The germline gives CDR1 SGHDN, CDR2 FVKESK. Between the trimmed V and J ends, which lost 0 bases and 1 base, there was a span of 19 bases. CDR3 DNA sequence: TGTGCCAGCAGCCAAGATAGGAGGAGCCACGAGCCCGCCAAAAACATTCAGTACTTC. Protein: CASSQDRRSHEPAKNIQYF.

The rearrangement links TRBV5-1 to TRBJ1-2; 8 bases are shared with TRBD1. The CDR3 contains 14 residues. J gave up 5 bases and V 4 bases, and 7 bases lay outside the gene matches. Germline V lookup: CDR1 SGHRS, CDR2 YFSETQ. This CDR3 is CASSPRTGWYGYTF. The CDR3 DNA reads TGCGCCAGCAGCCCCCGGACAGGGTGGTATGGCTACACCTTC.

The chain is built from TRBV11-3 and TRBJ2-1; D remains ambiguous. Trimming removed 5 bases from V and 3 bases from J, with 17 bases in between. This CDR3 spans 16 amino acids. Germline CDR1 is SGHNT and CDR2 is YENEEA. CDR3 sequence (DNA): TGTGCCAGCAGCAAATATGACTTCTTGAACTACAATGAGCAGTTCTTC. This codes for CASSKYDFLNYNEQFF.

This chain links TRBV5-1 with TRBJ2-5; 7 positions match TRBD2. The J call may be incorrect, as the DNA end agrees better with TRBJ2-7. The CDR3 contains 17 residues. Germline V gene data show CDR1 as SGHRS and CDR2 as YFSETQ. CDR3: CASSLELFSGVSYEQYF. CDR3 nucleotide sequence: TGCGCCAGCAGCTTAGAACTTTTCAGCGGGGTCTCCTACGAGCAGTACTTC.

The chain joins TRBV5-6 to TRBJ2-7; 10 bases line up with TRBD2. The J segment lost 3 bases and the V segment lost 2 bases, leaving 17 bases of the junction unmatched. CDR1 is SGHDT, CDR2 YYEEEE, per germline. The CDR3 sequence is 19 residues long. The CDR3 region is CASSLGLAEATRVIYEQYF. The CDR3 nucleotides read TGTGCCAGCAGCTTAGGACTAGCGGAAGCAACTAGGGTCATCTACGAGCAGTACTTC.

This chain joins TRBV11-3 and TRBJ1-2, with TRBD1 identical over 10 bases. V lost 4 bases and J lost 6; bases outside the gene matches: 2. This CDR3 is 13 amino acids long. The germline CDR1 and CDR2 sequences are SGHNT and YENEEA. CDR3 amino acids: CASSWDRGHGYTF. The DNA of the CDR3 is TGTGCCAGCAGCTGGGACAGGGGCCATGGCTACACCTTC. Full variable domain (outside the CDR3, taken from reference TRBV11-3 and TRBJ1-2): EAGVVQSPRYKIIEKKQPVAFWCNPISGHNTLYWYLQNLGQGPELLIRYENEEAVDDSQLPKDRFSAERLKGVDSTLKIQPAELGDSAVYLCASSWDRGHGYTFGSGTRLTVV.

The V call is TRBV4-3, the J call TRBJ2-1; 14 bases map to TRBD2. Trimming took 3 bases from V and 6 from J; bases not matched to a gene: 1. The CDR3 contains 15 residues. The germline gives CDR1 LGHNA, CDR2 YSLEER. Here the CDR3 DNA reads TGCGCCAGCAGCCAGGGACTAGCGGGGGCCAATGAGCAGTTCTTC. As protein: CASSQGLAGANEQFF.

The chain has TRBV19 and TRBJ2-1; 10 nucleotides match TRBD2. The junction had 3 bases not matched to a gene; V was cut back by 6 bases and J by 4 bases. Germline CDR1 LNHDA, CDR2 SQIVND (reference sequence). This CDR3 has 14 amino acids. The CDR3 protein is CASRKRGGYNEQFF. CDR3 DNA sequence: TGTGCCAGTAGGAAGCGGGGGGGGTACAATGAGCAGTTCTTC. The whole variable domain, filled in from reference TRBV19 and TRBJ2-1, reads DGGITQSPKYLFRKEGQNVTLSCEQNLNHDAMYWYRQDPGQGLRLIYYSQIVNDFQKGDIAEGYSVSREKKESFPLTVTSAQKNPTAFYLCASRKRGGYNEQFFGPGTRLTVL.

V is TRBV6-1 and J is TRBJ2-5; 7 positions match TRBD2. Germline CDR1 and CDR2: MNHNS and SASEGT. With V trimmed by 1 base and J by 3 bases, 14 bases remained unmatched. The CDR3 covers 18 residues. The CDR3 region is CASSEGIWRAGWKETQYF. As DNA, the CDR3 is TGTGCCAGCAGTGAAGGAATTTGGAGAGCGGGATGGAAAGAGACCCAGTACTTC.